The 3 T cell receptor beta chains given below trace back to one sample, sequenced in a study of monozygotic twins with inflammatory bowel disease. From the 5' RACE reads, TCRdb lists one entry per CDR3 protein and no DNA. The table lists some 450,000 distinct CDR3 sequences, with approximately 2.4% in the top ten. Sequencing input: blood. Receptors originate from a human donor with ulcerative colitis or Crohn's disease, or a healthy co-twin of an affected twin (not recorded which).

The chain couples TRBV20-1 to TRBJ1-5; TCRdb's D call of TRBD1 is untestable without DNA. Germline values: CDR1 DFQATT, CDR2 SNEGSKA (reference sequence). This CDR3 spans 16 amino acids. The CDR3 sequence: CSARAGAGGRNQPQHF.

The rearrangement joins TRBV27 to TRBJ2-7; TCRdb's assignment of TRBD2 cannot be checked, as there is no DNA. Germline assignment: CDR1 MNHEY and CDR2 SMNVEV (reference sequence). The CDR3 is 14 residues long. The CDR3 here is CASSPQGRLVDQYF.

The rearrangement joins TRBV6-6 to TRBJ1-5; the TCRdb call, TRBD1, lacks DNA for checking. The CDR3 runs 14 residues. Germline CDR1 MNHNY, CDR2 SVGAGI (reference sequence). CDR3 region: CASSWDRPNQPQHF.